The subject of this entry is one T cell receptor beta chain. The record originates from a study of T cell repertoires in ileal Crohn's disease. The CDR3 totals 13 residues. V was trimmed by 2 bases and J by 7 bases, leaving 14 bases between them. Germline V gene data show CDR1 as GTSNPN and CDR2 as SVGIG (reference sequence). TCRdb's copy holds only in-frame clones and misses some; the assay was immunoSEQ multiplex PCR. Of around 15,000 clones in the sample, approximately 87% are singletons; the top ten hold 10%. Sequencing input: ileal tissue. This clonotype originated in an adult with Crohn's disease. The rearrangement joins TRBV30 to TRBJ1-2; tentative D call: TRBD1 (6 bases). The CDR3 loop reads CAWSRGGQGGYTF. The CDR3 coding sequence is TGTGCCTGGAGTCGGGGGGGGCAGGGTGGCTACACCTTC.